This T cell receptor (beta chain) originates from a study of T-cell memory formation after mild COVID-19. In the study overall: TCR clusters showed largely donor specificity.

Employing constant-segment primers, 5'RACE generated TCR alpha and TCR beta cDNA libraries bearing sample barcodes and UMIs. TCRdb passed the 5' RACE reads through MiXCR, listing each CDR3 protein once. Among roughly 410,000 distinct CDR3 sequences, more than 20% were seen once, and the ten largest hold around 8.1%. Worth noting for this clonotype: Its antigen is not known.

Study conclusions and caveats: Pre-infection memory held some responding clones, suggesting pre-existing cross-reactive T cells responded. Chiefly within CM and EM were the contracting CD4+ clones; CD8+ ones were within EMRA.

The sequencing sample was made of PBMCs or a T cell subset sorted from them (not recorded which). The TCR was taken from an adult woman who had mild COVID-19 (a few samples of this study predate the infection). Cell type and time point are not known.

CDR3 sequence (DNA): TGTGCCAGCAGCTTAACCTCGGGAGAGGTTGAGCAGTTCTTC. Protein product: CASSLTSGEVEQFF. The V gene is TRBV7-3, the J gene TRBJ2-1; D might be TRBD2 (6 bases). The V gene lost 0 bases and the J gene lost 9 bases, with 12 bases spanning the gap. Per germline, CDR1 SGHTA and CDR2 FQGTGA. The CDR3 loop spans 14 amino acids.